This T cell receptor beta chain was sequenced in a study of cytomegalovirus exposure and HLA in healthy donors. Primers included in the PCR were 60 Vbeta and 13 Jbeta primers. In the authors' workflow: Later, tens of millions of unique TCR beta chains were counted in an analysis, and around 11 million of them were shared. The assay was immunoSEQ multiplex PCR, and TCRdb's table has in-frame clones only and misses some. The D gene and trimming were derived from the DNA, and the V and J assignments and clone size from that table. The data show roughly 77,000 clones, 10% seen once. Study outcomes and limitations: What TCR beta sequences reportedly achieved was accurate prediction of HLA-A and HLA-B alleles in most subjects. Researchers catalogued about 160 TCR beta chains as cytomegalovirus-associated.

A few counts support this clone. What it recognizes is unknown. Each donor's status was that of a healthy bone marrow donor. The specimen was PBMCs. This clonotype originated in a man aged 60 to 75 in good health and CMV-seropositive.

The CDR3 loop reads CASSPSQDRDNEAFF. The DNA for the CDR3 is TGTGCCAGCAGCCCCTCCCAAGACAGGGACAATGAAGCTTTCTTT. The V gene is TRBV11-1, the J gene TRBJ1-1; TRBD1 matches 7 bases. CDR1 is SGHAT and CDR2 is FQDESV in the germline V gene (reference sequence). The trim removed 5 bases at V and 7 bases at J, leaving 13 bases unmatched. The CDR3 runs to 15 residues.